A single sample gave rise to the 12 T cell receptor beta chains below, sequenced in a study of post-analysis software for immune sequencing data. Tagging with unique molecular identifiers was a feature of the TCR beta cDNA libraries. Each CDR3 protein is one row after TCRdb ran MiXCR on the PCR reads. This sample has roughly 570,000 distinct CDR3 sequences, with 30% to 40% found just once. Findings and caveats of the study: With TRBV5-6, TRBV5-1 and TRBV20-1 included, about five TRBV segments were more frequent in patients than in controls.

These TCRs are of unknown antigen specificity. Sequenced: blood. These receptors originate from a girl aged 2 to 17 with multiple sclerosis.

In its sample, this clonotype was seen many times. V usage is TRBV7-2 and J usage is TRBJ2-3, with TRBD2 matching over 11 bases. This CDR3 has 15 residues. CDR1 is SGHTA and CDR2 is FQGNSA in the germline V gene. The V and J ends lost 4 bases and 3 bases, in that order; junction bases with no gene match: 3. CDR3 amino acids: CASSSGLAVTDTQYF. In DNA, the CDR3 is TGTGCCAGCAGCTCGGGACTAGCGGTAACAGATACGCAGTATTTT.

This sequence joins TRBV7-6 and TRBJ1-1; 9 bases agree with TRBD1. The germline V gene has CDR1 SGHVS and CDR2 FNYEAQ. This CDR3 is 15 amino acids long. V lost 1 base and J lost 4; bases outside the gene matches: 4. The CDR3 bases are TGTGCCAGCAGCTTAGTAGACAGGGGGGGCACTGAAGCTTTCTTT. This codes for CASSLVDRGGTEAFF.

In this sample, this clonotype turned up a few times. The chain carries TRBV6-2 or TRBV6-3 and TRBJ1-2; a possible D gene is TRBD1 (6 bases). The V gene's germline CDR1 is MNHEY and CDR2 SVGEGT. Trimming cost V 6 bases and J 5 bases, with 10 bases left between them. This CDR3 is built from 12 residues. The CDR3 spells CASRRTEYGYTF. The CDR3 bases are TGTGCCAGCAGGAGGACAGAGTATGGCTACACCTTC.

This clonotype was picked up a small number of times. The chain recombines TRBV11-3 with TRBJ2-1; TRBD1 is a possible D gene (6 bases). Germline V gives CDR1 SGHNT, CDR2 YENEEA. CDR3 size: 15 residues. The ends were cut back, 0 bases at V and 5 bases at J, with 11 bases in the middle. CDR3 bases: TGTGCCAGCAGCTTAGACAGGGGTACCCACAATGAGCAGTTCTTC. Amino acids: CASSLDRGTHNEQFF.

This clonotype was observed a handful of times. This sequence joins TRBV10-3 and TRBJ1-5, with TRBD1 identical over 7 bases. Germline values: CDR1 ENHRY, CDR2 SYGVKD. This CDR3 spans 15 amino acids. V lost 6 bases, J lost 9 bases, and 14 bases stayed unmatched. The chain's CDR3 is CAISSTGTSTGPQHF. In DNA form, the CDR3 reads TGTGCCATCAGCTCGACAGGGACAAGTACGGGGCCCCAGCATTTT.

The chain uses TRBV6-1 and TRBJ1-1; TRBD1 matches at 8 bases. This CDR3 contains 17 residues. Trimming cost V 7 bases and J 0 bases; bases outside gene matches: 13. CDR1 is MNHNS and CDR2 is SASEGT in the germline V gene. The CDR3 DNA follows: TGTGCCAGCACCTCTGCGACAGGGGACACCATGAACACTGAAGCTTTCTTT. Amino acid sequence: CASTSATGDTMNTEAFF.

There are many counts of this clonotype. The V call is TRBV13, the J call TRBJ1-2; D gene uncertain. This CDR3 has 14 amino acids. V was trimmed by 4 bases and J by 2 bases, leaving 11 bases between them. CDR1 is PRHDT, CDR2 FYEKMQ, per germline (reference sequence). The CDR3 protein is CASSYHAGNYGYTF. CDR3 DNA sequence: TGTGCCAGCAGCTACCATGCGGGGAACTATGGCTACACCTTC.

CDR3 in DNA: TGTGCCACCAGTGATGAGCAGGGTCGGCTTCCCAAAAACATTCAGTACTTC. The encoded protein is CATSDEQGRLPKNIQYF. V is TRBV24-1 and J is TRBJ2-4; D might be TRBD1 (5 bases). V lost 3 bases and J lost 2, with 16 bases in between. The CDR3 sequence is 17 residues long. The V gene's germline CDR1 is KGHDR and CDR2 SFDVKD.

The chain is built from TRBV20-1 and TRBJ2-7, with unresolved D. Deletions cut 2 bases from V and 5 bases from J, with 22 bases between. The length of the CDR3 is 16 residues. CDR1 is DFQATT and CDR2 is SNEGSKA in the germline V gene (reference sequence). The DNA of the CDR3 is TGCAGTGCTAGACCTCCTCCCCGAGGTCCACACGACGAGCAGTACTTC. Its protein product is CSARPPPRGPHDEQYF.

The chain has TRBV7-2 and TRBJ2-5; no definite D call. CDR3 length: 14 residues. Germline values: CDR1 SGHTA, CDR2 FQGNSA. Between the trimmed V and J ends, which lost 1 base and 2 bases, there was a span of 8 bases. The DNA of the CDR3 is TGTGCCAGCAGCTTAGGAAGCTTACAAGAGACCCAGTACTTC. Its protein product is CASSLGSLQETQYF. Full variable domain (outside the CDR3, taken from reference TRBV7-2 and TRBJ2-5): GAGVSQSPSNKVTEKGKDVELRCDPISGHTALYWYRQSLGQGLEFLIYFQGNSAPDKSGLPSDRFSAERTGGSVSTLTIQRTQQEDSAVYLCASSLGSLQETQYFGPGTRLLVL.

The sample holds a few counts of this clonotype. The CDR3 loop reads CASSSVGGSDTQYF. CDR3 nucleotide sequence: TGTGCCAGCAGCTCGGTGGGAGGGTCAGATACGCAGTATTTT. The chain couples TRBV11-2 to TRBJ2-3, with TRBD2 matching over 7 bases. This CDR3 is 14 amino acids long. V lost 4 bases to trimming and J lost 4 bases; unmatched junction nucleotides: 5. Germline CDR1 and CDR2: SGHAT and FQNNGV.

This clonotype came up a few times. The chain recombines TRBV24-1 with TRBJ2-3; the match to TRBD1 covers 10 bases. This CDR3 spans 14 amino acids. V lost 12 bases, J lost 4 bases, and 9 bases stayed unmatched. CDR1 is KGHDR, CDR2 SFDVKD, per germline. This CDR3 reads CASLDRGLPDTQYF. CDR3 bases: TGTGCCTCCCTCGACAGGGGGCTCCCAGATACGCAGTATTTT.